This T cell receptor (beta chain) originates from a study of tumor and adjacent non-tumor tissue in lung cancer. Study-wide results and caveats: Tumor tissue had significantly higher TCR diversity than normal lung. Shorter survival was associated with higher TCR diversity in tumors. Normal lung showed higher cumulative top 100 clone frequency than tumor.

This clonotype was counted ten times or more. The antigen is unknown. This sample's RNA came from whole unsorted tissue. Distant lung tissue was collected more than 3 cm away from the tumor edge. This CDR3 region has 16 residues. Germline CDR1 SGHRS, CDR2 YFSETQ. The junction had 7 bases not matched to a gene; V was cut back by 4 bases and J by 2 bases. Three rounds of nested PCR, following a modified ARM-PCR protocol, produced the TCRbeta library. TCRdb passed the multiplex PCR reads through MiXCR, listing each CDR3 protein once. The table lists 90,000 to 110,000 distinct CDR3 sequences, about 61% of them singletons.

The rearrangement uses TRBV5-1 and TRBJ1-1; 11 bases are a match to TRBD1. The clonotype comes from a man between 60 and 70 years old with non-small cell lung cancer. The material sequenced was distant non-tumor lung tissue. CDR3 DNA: TGCGCCAGCAGCGTGGGACAGGGGGGCCCAAACACTGAAGCTTTCTTT. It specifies CASSVGQGGPNTEAFF.